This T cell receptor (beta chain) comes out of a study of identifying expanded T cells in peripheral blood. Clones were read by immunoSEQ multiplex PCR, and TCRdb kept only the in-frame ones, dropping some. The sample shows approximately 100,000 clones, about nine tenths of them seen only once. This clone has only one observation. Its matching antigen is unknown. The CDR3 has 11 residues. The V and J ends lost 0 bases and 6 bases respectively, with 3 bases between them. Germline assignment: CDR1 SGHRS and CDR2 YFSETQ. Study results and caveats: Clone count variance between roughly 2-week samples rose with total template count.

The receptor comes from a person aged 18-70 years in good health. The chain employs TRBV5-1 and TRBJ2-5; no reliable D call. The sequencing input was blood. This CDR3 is CASSLGQTQYF. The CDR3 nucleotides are TGCGCCAGCAGCTTGGGGCAGACCCAGTACTTC.